This TCR beta chain originates from a study of shared clonotypes between healthy human individuals. As concerns this clone: Its antigen is currently unknown. Other DNA sequences in this specimen translate into the identical CDR3.

Germline CDR1 is SGHRS and CDR2 is YFSETQ. V lost 4 bases to trimming and J lost 1 base, with 12 bases between them. There are 15 residues in the CDR3. Methods used by the authors: Filtering differed, since immunoSEQ gave only junction sequences and no quality scores. Profiling relied on immunoSEQ multiplex PCR, and the TCRdb table lists in-frame clones only, not all of them. Clone size and V and J calls were adopted from that table, with D and trimming inferred from the DNA. The profile shows 1 million to 1.3 million clones, 75% to 85% of them singletons. Healthy adults negative for HIV, lacking recent acute infections or vaccinations, served as donors. Study observations and caveats: Naive subsets generally exceeded memory subsets in estimated richness.

The rearrangement links TRBV5-1 to TRBJ1-3, with D possibly TRBD1 on 6 matching bases. The source of this sequence is a man younger than 30 in good health. Some clones in this sample may be carry-over from other donors' samples. The sequenced material came from memory CD4+ T cells from PBMCs. The subset: CD45RA-negative fraction. The chain's CDR3 is CASSPLGGSGNTIYF. For the CDR3, the DNA is TGCGCCAGCAGCCCATTAGGGGGGTCTGGAAACACCATATATTTT.